This passage covers 23 T cell receptor beta chains from one sample sequenced in a study of cytomegalovirus exposure and HLA in healthy donors. Primers included in the PCR were 60 Vbeta and 13 Jbeta primers. Profiled with immunoSEQ multiplex PCR; TCRdb holds only in-frame clones, not every one. Of under 110,000 clones in the sample, more than 70% are singletons; the top ten hold 3% to 4%. The sample comprised PBMCs. The receptor source for this set is a young man in good health and CMV-seronegative.

The gene calls are TRBV4-1 and TRBJ2-5, with D maybe TRBD1 (5 bases). Looked up from germline, CDR1 is MGHRA and CDR2 is YSYEKL. V shed 6 bases and J shed 2 bases, with 13 bases lying between them. The length of the CDR3 is 14 residues. The CDR3 DNA reads as TGCGCCAGCAGTCGTGCTACAGGTCAAGAGACCCAGTACTTC. Its translation: CASSRATGQETQYF.

Only one count was recorded for this clone. The CDR3 is CATSRTPTGRDTQYF. Written as DNA, the CDR3 is TGTGCCACCAGCAGAACCCCGACAGGGAGGGATACGCAGTATTTT. The chain couples TRBV15 to TRBJ2-3, with D maybe TRBD1 (7 bases). Deletions cut 2 bases from V and 6 bases from J, with 15 bases between. Germline CDR1 is LNHNV and CDR2 is YYDKDF (reference sequence). The CDR3 runs 15 residues.

The sample holds a few counts of this clone. The V call is TRBV5-6, the J call TRBJ2-7, with a possible D match to TRBD1 (5 bases). The germline V gene encodes CDR1 SGHDT and CDR2 YYEEEE. V was clipped by 2 bases and J by 3 bases, with 12 bases between them. The CDR3 spans 14 residues. CDR3 DNA: TGTGCCAGCAGCTTCACTCAGGGTCGCTACGAGCAGTACTTC. It yields the protein CASSFTQGRYEQYF.

This clone was seen only a few times. The chain links TRBV6-1 to TRBJ2-7; 8 nucleotides match TRBD1. The germline gives CDR1 MNHNS, CDR2 SASEGT. The ends lost 9 bases at V and 3 bases at J; junction bases unmatched: 13. This CDR3 is 15 amino acids long. The CDR3 reads CASGGGAGGVYEQYF. CDR3 DNA sequence: TGTGCCAGTGGCGGCGGGGCAGGGGGCGTCTACGAGCAGTACTTC.

The chain employs TRBV19 and TRBJ2-2; tentatively, D is TRBD1 (6 bases). The V end was cut by 7 bases, the J end by 6 bases, with 15 bases between. The CDR3 totals 14 residues. The germline V gene encodes CDR1 LNHDA and CDR2 SQIVND (reference sequence). The CDR3 sequence is CASTPAQGPGELFF. The CDR3 DNA reads as TGTGCCAGTACACCAGCACAGGGCCCCGGGGAGCTGTTTTTT.

The V call is TRBV2, the J call TRBJ2-3; 16 nucleotides line up with TRBD2. V was clipped by 7 bases and J by 7 bases; unmatched bases: 8. Germline values: CDR1 SNHLY, CDR2 FYNNEI. The CDR3 is made up of 16 amino acids. The CDR3 nucleotides are TGTGCCAGCACTACGGGACTAGCGGGGGGGCCCCATACGCAGTATTTT. It is translated as CASTTGLAGGPHTQYF. Together with reference TRBV2 and TRBJ2-3, the CDR3 gives the full variable domain: EPEVTQTPSHQVTQMGQEVILRCVPISNHLYFYWYRQILGQKVEFLVSFYNNEISEKSEIFDDQFSVERPDGSNFTLKIRSTKLEDSAMYFCASTTGLAGGPHTQYFGPGTRLTVL.

The rearrangement joins TRBV29-1 to TRBJ2-5; TRBD2 agrees at 9 bases. V lost 5 bases and J lost 6; bases outside the gene matches: 10. Looked up from germline, CDR1 is SQVTM and CDR2 is ANQGSEA. The CDR3 extends over 14 amino acids. The CDR3 loop is CSVLSGSVGKTQYF. The DNA for the CDR3 is TGCAGCGTTCTTAGCGGGAGTGTTGGGAAGACCCAGTACTTC.

The chain carries TRBV28 and TRBJ1-5; D call uncertain. Germline V gene data show CDR1 as MDHEN and CDR2 as SYDVKM. The CDR3 has 14 amino acids. Trimming removed 2 bases from V and 5 bases from J, with 10 bases in between. The CDR3 bases are TGTGCCAGCAGTTTACGACAAATCGATCAGCCCCAGCATTTT. This encodes CASSLRQIDQPQHF.

This clone came up a few times. The chain recombines TRBV2 with TRBJ2-3, with 13 bases fitting TRBD2. V gave up 9 bases and J gave up 5 bases; unmatched junction bases: 8. Germline-derived CDR1 and CDR2 are SNHLY and FYNNEI. The CDR3 loop spans 15 amino acids. This chain's CDR3 is CASKRLAGGLDTQYF. The CDR3 nucleotides are TGTGCCAGTAAGAGACTAGCGGGAGGCTTAGATACGCAGTATTTT.

This chain connects TRBV7-2 to TRBJ1-5; 8 bases map to TRBD1. This CDR3 spans 15 amino acids. Unmatched junction bases numbered 8, after V lost 3 bases and J lost 7 bases. The V gene's germline CDR1 is SGHTA and CDR2 FQGNSA. The CDR3: CASSFQGDRSQPQHF. The DNA of the CDR3 is TGTGCCAGCAGCTTCCAGGGGGACAGGTCCCAGCCCCAGCATTTT. The whole variable domain, filled in from reference TRBV7-2 and TRBJ1-5, reads GAGVSQSPSNKVTEKGKDVELRCDPISGHTALYWYRQSLGQGLEFLIYFQGNSAPDKSGLPSDRFSAERTGGSVSTLTIQRTQQEDSAVYLCASSFQGDRSQPQHFGDGTRLSIL.

The V call is TRBV10-3, the J call TRBJ2-1; 13 bases match TRBD2. This CDR3 spans 15 amino acids. CDR1 and CDR2 (germline): ENHRY, SYGVKD. Trimming at V came to 6 bases and at J to 6 bases, leaving 5 bases not matched to a gene. The CDR3, as DNA: TGTGCCATCAGAGGACTAGCGGGAGTCGGCAATGAGCAGTTCTTC. Encoded protein: CAIRGLAGVGNEQFF.

The V gene is TRBV30, the J gene TRBJ2-1; 11 nucleotides match TRBD2. The CDR3 totals 14 residues. CDR1 and CDR2 from the germline V gene are GTSNPN and SVGIG (reference sequence). With V trimmed by 0 bases and J by 10 bases, 5 bases remained unmatched. DNA for the CDR3: TGTGCCTGGAGTGTGGGGCTAGCGGGAGGCGAGCAGTTCTTC. Translation gives CAWSVGLAGGEQFF.

This chain joins TRBV27 and TRBJ1-1, with TRBD1 as a possible D gene (6 bases). V shed 3 bases and J shed 7 bases, with 12 bases lying between them. The CDR3 is 13 amino acids. Germline V gene sequence: CDR1 MNHEY, CDR2 SMNVEV (reference sequence). The CDR3 sequence is CASSFTGSGEAFF. The CDR3 DNA sequence: TGTGCCAGCAGTTTCACAGGGAGCGGTGAAGCTTTCTTT.

The chain uses TRBV13 and TRBJ2-1, with 13 bases identical to TRBD2. CDR3 length equals 16 residues. V was clipped by 1 base and J by 6 bases; unmatched bases: 3. Germline CDR1 and CDR2: PRHDT and FYEKMQ (reference sequence). The CDR3 DNA reads TGTGCCAGCAGCTTAGTTAGGACTAGCGGGGGCAATGAGCAGTTCTTC. It is translated as CASSLVRTSGGNEQFF.

The chain links TRBV7-2 to TRBJ2-3, with D tentatively TRBD1 (6 bases). CDR1 and CDR2 (germline): SGHTA, FQGNSA. The CDR3 has 16 amino acids. V was cut by 5 bases and J by 0 bases, with 15 bases left in between. Written as DNA, the CDR3 is TGTGCCAGCAGCCTCACAGGGTTTTCTAGCACAGATACGCAGTATTTT. Its protein is CASSLTGFSSTDTQYF.

The rearrangement links TRBV25-1 to TRBJ1-1; perhaps TRBD1 as D (5 bases). The CDR3 runs to 13 residues. The germline V gene encodes CDR1 MGHDK and CDR2 SYGVNS. Trimming removed 6 bases at V and 5 bases at J, with 13 bases between. CDR3 loop: CASSAGGDTEAFF. The CDR3 nucleotides read TGTGCCAGCAGCGCCGGGGGAGATACTGAAGCTTTCTTT. Complete variable domain (other parts from reference TRBV25-1 and TRBJ1-1): EADIYQTPRYLVIGTGKKITLECSQTMGHDKMYWYQQDPGMELHLIHYSYGVNSTEKGDLSSESTVSRIRTEHFPLTLESARPSHTSQYLCASSAGGDTEAFFGQGTRLTVV.

The chain has TRBV4-3 and TRBJ2-3, with a possible D match to TRBD2 (6 bases). Germline assignment: CDR1 LGHNA and CDR2 YSLEER. The V end lost 0 bases, the J end lost 0 bases, and 16 bases lay between the germline ends. The CDR3 covers 18 residues. This chain's CDR3 is CASSQDSVLAISTDTQYF. CDR3 coding DNA: TGCGCCAGCAGCCAAGATAGCGTACTAGCCATAAGCACAGATACGCAGTATTTT.

The gene calls are TRBV6-1 and TRBJ2-3, with TRBD1 identical over 9 bases. CDR3 length: 15 residues. CDR1 MNHNS and CDR2 SASEGT come from the germline V gene. The trim removed 4 bases at V and 4 bases at J, leaving 6 bases unmatched. CDR3 protein: CASSADRGWSDTQYF. The CDR3 DNA reads TGTGCCAGCAGTGCGGACAGGGGATGGTCAGATACGCAGTATTTT.

CDR3 in amino acids: CASRTTSGMTGGELFF. Here the CDR3 DNA reads TGTGCCAGCAGAACGACTAGCGGGATGACAGGCGGGGAGCTGTTTTTT. The V and J genes are TRBV27 and TRBJ2-2; 11 bases align to TRBD2. J lost 7 bases, V lost 6 bases, and 10 bases had no gene match. The CDR3 consists of 16 residues. CDR1 is MNHEY and CDR2 is SMNVEV in the germline V gene (reference sequence).

The CDR3 region is CASSFLGSLQETQYF. Written as DNA, the CDR3 is TGTGCCAGCAGTTTTCTGGGCAGCCTCCAAGAGACCCAGTACTTC. The chain carries TRBV27 and TRBJ2-5; unclear D gene. Germline loops: CDR1 MNHEY, CDR2 SMNVEV (reference sequence). The CDR3 extends over 15 amino acids. The V and J ends lost 3 bases and 1 base respectively, with 12 bases between them.

The chain carries TRBV10-2 and TRBJ2-7, with 11 positions matching TRBD2. V shed 1 base, J shed 2 bases, and the junction held 4 bases outside the gene matches. Germline values: CDR1 WSHSY, CDR2 SAAADI. CDR3 length equals 16 residues. CDR3 DNA sequence: TGCGCCAGCAGTGAGTTCCATAGCGGGAGGGCCTACGAGCAGTACTTC. It translates to CASSEFHSGRAYEQYF.

The genes are TRBV2 and TRBJ1-1; D not certain. CDR1 and CDR2 from the germline V gene are SNHLY and FYNNEI. Trimming took off 7 bases at V and 2 bases at J, with 14 bases between the two ends. The CDR3 contains 14 residues. The CDR3 sequence: CASMIQNLNTEAFF. CDR3 nucleotides: TGTGCCAGCATGATCCAAAATCTAAACACTGAAGCTTTCTTT.

V is TRBV15 and J is TRBJ2-1, with a tentative D call TRBD1 (5 bases). Trimming removed 0 bases at V and 9 bases at J, with 15 bases between. Germline V gives CDR1 LNHNV, CDR2 YYDKDF (reference sequence). The CDR3 has 15 residues. The CDR3 loop reads CATSRDLGVGGEQFF. The CDR3 DNA reads as TGTGCCACCAGCAGAGATTTAGGGGTCGGCGGTGAGCAGTTCTTC.